Included here is one TCR beta chain sequence, with context. What it recognizes is unknown. Measured with immunoSEQ multiplex PCR; TCRdb has only the in-frame clones, and not every one. The sample has 130,000 to 150,000 clones, approximately 90% seen once. The V end lost 6 bases, the J end lost 4 bases, and 13 bases lay between the germline ends. Germline V gene data show CDR1 as MDHEN and CDR2 as SYDVKM. The CDR3 extends over 14 amino acids. Among the roughly 120 subjects of the validation cohort, separate from the roughly 670-subject first cohort, were the donors. This entry is derived from a study of cytomegalovirus exposure and HLA in healthy donors. At the level of the study: It was reported in a later analysis that the same platform had been used for the approximately 110 validation repertoires as for the approximately 700 first-cohort repertoires. Overall study findings and caveats: TCR beta chains numbering more than 150 were designated cytomegalovirus-associated. CMV antigen specificity was confirmed in vitro for a few CMV-associated chains.

This receptor was taken from a woman between 25 and 40 years old in good health and CMV-seropositive. The rearrangement links TRBV28 to TRBJ1-5; D remains unclear. The sample was PBMCs. The CDR3 bases are TGTGCCAGCAGGAGCCCGACTGTGAATCAGCCCCAGCATTTT. It codes for CASRSPTVNQPQHF.